The TCR beta chain described here comes from a study of cytomegalovirus exposure and HLA in healthy donors. In the PCR, 60 Vbeta and 13 Jbeta primers were used. The repertoire was sequenced with immunoSEQ multiplex PCR; TCRdb's copy has only in-frame clones and lacks some. The repertoire consists of about 150,000 clones, with 82% occurring once and the leading ten covering more than 3%. Germline V gives CDR1 SGHTA, CDR2 FQGTGA. Trimming at V came to 1 base and at J to 9 bases, leaving 14 bases not matched to a gene. The CDR3 length is 18 residues. The sequenced sample consisted of PBMCs. The rearrangement uses TRBV7-3 and TRBJ2-1; 11 nucleotides match TRBD2. The receptor was isolated from a male donor in good health and CMV-seronegative. For the CDR3, the DNA is TGTGCCAGCAGCTTAATGACGACTCGTAGCGGGGGGGCAGGTGAGCAGTTCTTC. Translation gives CASSLMTTRSGGAGEQFF.